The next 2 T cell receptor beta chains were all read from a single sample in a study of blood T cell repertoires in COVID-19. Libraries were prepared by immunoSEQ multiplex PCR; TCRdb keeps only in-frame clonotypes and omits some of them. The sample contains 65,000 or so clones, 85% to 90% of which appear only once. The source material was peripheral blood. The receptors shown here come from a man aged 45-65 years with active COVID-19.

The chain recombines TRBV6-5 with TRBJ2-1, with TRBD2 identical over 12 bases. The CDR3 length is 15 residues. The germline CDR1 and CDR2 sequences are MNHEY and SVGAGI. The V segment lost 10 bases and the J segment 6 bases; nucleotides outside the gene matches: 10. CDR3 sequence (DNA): TGTGCCACTAAGCGGACTAGCGGGGCCGCCAATGAGCAGTTCTTC. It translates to CATKRTSGAANEQFF.

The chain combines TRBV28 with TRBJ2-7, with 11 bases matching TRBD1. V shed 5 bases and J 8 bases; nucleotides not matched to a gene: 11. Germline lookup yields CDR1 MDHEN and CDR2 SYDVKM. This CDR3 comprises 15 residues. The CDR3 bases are TGTGCCAGCAGTCTAACCGGGACAGGGGGTTTGAAGCAGTACTTC. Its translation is CASSLTGTGGLKQYF.